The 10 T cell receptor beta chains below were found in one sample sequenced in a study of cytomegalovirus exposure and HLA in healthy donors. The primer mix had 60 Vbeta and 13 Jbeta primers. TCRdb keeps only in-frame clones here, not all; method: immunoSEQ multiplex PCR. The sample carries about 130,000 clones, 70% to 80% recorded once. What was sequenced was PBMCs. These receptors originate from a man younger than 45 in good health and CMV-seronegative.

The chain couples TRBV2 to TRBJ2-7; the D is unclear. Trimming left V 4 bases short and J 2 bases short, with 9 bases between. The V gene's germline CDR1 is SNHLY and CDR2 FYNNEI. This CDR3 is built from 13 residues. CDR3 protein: CASSVGIPYEQYF. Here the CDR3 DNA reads TGTGCCAGCAGTGTTGGCATACCCTACGAGCAGTACTTC. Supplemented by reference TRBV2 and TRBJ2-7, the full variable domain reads EPEVTQTPSHQVTQMGQEVILRCVPISNHLYFYWYRQILGQKVEFLVSFYNNEISEKSEIFDDQFSVERPDGSNFTLKIRSTKLEDSAMYFCASSVGIPYEQYFGPGTRLTVT.

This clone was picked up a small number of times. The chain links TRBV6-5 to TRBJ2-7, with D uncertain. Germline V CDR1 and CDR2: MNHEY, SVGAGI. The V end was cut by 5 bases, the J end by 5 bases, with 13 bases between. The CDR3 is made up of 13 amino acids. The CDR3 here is CASSPPLLHEQYF. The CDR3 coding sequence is TGTGCCAGCAGTCCCCCGCTTCTACACGAGCAGTACTTC.

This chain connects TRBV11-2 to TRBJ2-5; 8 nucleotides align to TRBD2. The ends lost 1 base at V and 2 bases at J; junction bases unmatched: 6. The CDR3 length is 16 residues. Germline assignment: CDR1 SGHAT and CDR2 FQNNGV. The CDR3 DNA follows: TGTGCCAGCAGCTTAGGAATAGCGGGGCATCAAGAGACCCAGTACTTC. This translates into CASSLGIAGHQETQYF.

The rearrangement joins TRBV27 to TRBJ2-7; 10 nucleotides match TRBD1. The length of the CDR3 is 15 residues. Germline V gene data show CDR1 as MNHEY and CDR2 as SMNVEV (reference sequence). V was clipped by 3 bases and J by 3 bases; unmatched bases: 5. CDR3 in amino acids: CASSFTGTGVYEQYF. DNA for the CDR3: TGTGCCAGCAGTTTTACCGGGACAGGGGTCTACGAGCAGTACTTC.

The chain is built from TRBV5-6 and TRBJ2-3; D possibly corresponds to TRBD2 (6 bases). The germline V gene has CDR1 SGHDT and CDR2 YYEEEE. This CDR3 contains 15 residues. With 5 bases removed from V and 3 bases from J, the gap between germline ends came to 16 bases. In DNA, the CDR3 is TGTGCCAGCAGAAAAGGAGGTGGGGGGACAGATACGCAGTATTTT. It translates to CASRKGGGGTDTQYF.

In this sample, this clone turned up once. The CDR3 nucleotides are TGCGCCAGCAGCCCGGGACAGGGAGTCTACGAGCAGTACTTC. It yields the protein CASSPGQGVYEQYF. V and J are TRBV4-1 and TRBJ2-7; 9 nucleotides align to TRBD1. The CDR3 spans 14 residues. CDR1 is MGHRA, CDR2 YSYEKL, per germline. V gave up 4 bases and J gave up 3 bases; unmatched junction bases: 4.

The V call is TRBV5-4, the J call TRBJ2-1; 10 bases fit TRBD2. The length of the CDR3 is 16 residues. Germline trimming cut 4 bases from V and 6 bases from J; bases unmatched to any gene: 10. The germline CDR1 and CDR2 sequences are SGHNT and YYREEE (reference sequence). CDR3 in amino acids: CASSPRLAGVSNEQFF. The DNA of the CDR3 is TGTGCCAGCAGCCCCCGCCTAGCGGGAGTATCCAATGAGCAGTTCTTC.

The CDR3 sequence: CASSYRQGWYEQYF. CDR3 nucleotides: TGTGCCAGCAGCTATCGACAGGGTTGGTACGAGCAGTACTTC. This chain connects TRBV21-1 to TRBJ2-7; the table's D call TRBD1 went unverified against the DNA. TRBV21-1 is described as a pseudogene. The CDR3 loop spans 14 amino acids.

The CDR3 nucleotides read TGTGCCAGCAGCCCGCCGGACAGGGACGAGCAGTACTTC. Amino acids: CASSPPDRDEQYF. This sequence joins TRBV7-9 and TRBJ2-7, with 8 nucleotides matching TRBD1. V shed 5 bases, J shed 5 bases, and the junction held 5 bases outside the gene matches. CDR1 is SEHNR, CDR2 FQNEAQ, per germline (reference sequence). The CDR3 is 13 residues long.

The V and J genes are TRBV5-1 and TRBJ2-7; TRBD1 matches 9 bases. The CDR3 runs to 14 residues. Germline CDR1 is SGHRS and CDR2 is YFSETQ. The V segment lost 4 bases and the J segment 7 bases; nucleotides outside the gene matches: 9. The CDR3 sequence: CASSLTGGSSEQYF. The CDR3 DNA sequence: TGCGCCAGCAGCCTAACAGGGGGCTCCTCGGAGCAGTACTTC.